The 10 T cell receptor beta chains reported below all come from one sample, sequenced in a study of shared clonotypes between healthy human individuals (dated by TCRdb to about 2020). The library relied on the immunoSEQ multiplex PCR assay. TCRdb took over this immuneACCESS table, retaining in-frame rearrangements with V and J assigned. Such tables are incomplete; in checked studies, under half of the missing clones stem from an unresolved V gene, and the remainder is unexplained. The sample table lists about 460,000 clones, roughly 80% of them with a count of one. The ten most abundant clones make up about 12% of the sample. The sample consisted of PBMCs. The source is a woman aged 40-49 years in good health. Some clones in this sample may be carry-over from other donors' samples.

This chain joins TRBV21-1 and TRBJ2-7. TRBV21-1 is annotated as a pseudogene. The CDR3 spans 10 residues. The CDR3 here is CASRSSEQYF. The CDR3 region has the DNA TGTGCCAGCAGATCAAGCGAGCAGTACTTC.

This clone has only one observation. The chain employs TRBV9 and TRBJ2-3; unclear D gene. With 4 bases removed from V and 2 bases from J, the gap between germline ends came to 17 bases. This CDR3 region has 16 residues. Germline V gene lookup returns CDR1 SGDLS and CDR2 YYNGEE. The CDR3 region has the DNA TGTGCCAGCAGCCCGAGACTCGCATTTTACACAGATACGCAGTATTTT. Translation gives CASSPRLAFYTDTQYF.

The CDR3 nucleotides are TGTGCCAGCAGCAGCTGGGAGGGCAGGGCTTTCTATGGCTACACCTTC. Protein product: CASSSWEGRAFYGYTF. The rearrangement uses TRBV7-9 and TRBJ1-2; a weak D match, TRBD1 (5 bases). The germline gives CDR1 SEHNR, CDR2 FQNEAQ (reference sequence). The ends were cut back, 5 bases at V and 4 bases at J, with 20 bases in the middle. The CDR3 has 16 amino acids.

The gene calls are TRBV7-2 and TRBJ2-7; D unclear. This CDR3 has 14 amino acids. Germline V gene sequence: CDR1 SGHTA, CDR2 FQGNSA. V lost 1 base and J 2 bases, leaving 9 bases between the germline ends. The CDR3 sequence: CASSLDLTTYEQYF. CDR3 in DNA: TGTGCCAGCAGCTTAGATCTGACCACCTACGAGCAGTACTTC. The whole variable domain, remainder taken from reference TRBV7-2 and TRBJ2-7, is GAGVSQSPSNKVTEKGKDVELRCDPISGHTALYWYRQSLGQGLEFLIYFQGNSAPDKSGLPSDRFSAERTGGSVSTLTIQRTQQEDSAVYLCASSLDLTTYEQYFGPGTRLTVT.

The chain has TRBV27 and TRBJ2-1; a weak D match, TRBD1 (5 bases). The V end was cut by 7 bases, the J end by 2 bases, with 15 bases between. In germline, CDR1 is MNHEY, CDR2 SMNVEV (reference sequence). The CDR3 runs to 15 residues. DNA of the CDR3: TGTGCCAGCAATCCACAGGTGCCCACCTACAATGAGCAGTTCTTC. It translates to CASNPQVPTYNEQFF.

The chain employs TRBV28 and TRBJ1-2; a possible D gene is TRBD1 (5 bases). In germline, CDR1 is MDHEN, CDR2 SYDVKM. The CDR3 runs 14 residues. The ends were cut back, 5 bases at V and 4 bases at J, with 14 bases in the middle. CDR3 residues: CASSAYRGTYGYTF. DNA of the CDR3: TGTGCCAGCAGTGCATATAGGGGCACCTATGGCTACACCTTC.

The genes are TRBV7-9 and TRBJ2-7; no definite D call. The germline V gene has CDR1 SEHNR and CDR2 FQNEAQ (reference sequence). V shed 5 bases and J shed 3 bases, with 17 bases lying between them. This CDR3 has 15 residues. The CDR3 bases are TGTGCCAGCAGCCAAGGCCCGTCTCGGATCTACGAGCAGTACTTC. It specifies CASSQGPSRIYEQYF. The whole variable domain, remainder taken from reference TRBV7-9 and TRBJ2-7, is DTGVSQNPRHKITKRGQNVTFRCDPISEHNRLYWYRQTLGQGPEFLTYFQNEAQLEKSRLLSDRFSAERPKGSFSTLEIQRTEQGDSAMYLCASSQGPSRIYEQYFGPGTRLTVT.

The rearrangement links TRBV27 to TRBJ1-4, with a tentative D call TRBD1 (5 bases). V lost 2 bases, J lost 8 bases, and 15 bases lay in between. Per the germline V gene, CDR1 is MNHEY and CDR2 is SMNVEV (reference sequence). The CDR3 totals 15 residues. CDR3 sequence reads: CASSLSWGVGEKLFF. The CDR3 DNA reads TGTGCCAGCAGTTTAAGTTGGGGGGTAGGGGAAAAACTGTTTTTT.

The chain links TRBV19 to TRBJ1-1; no firm D call. The CDR3 is 15 amino acids. CDR1 and CDR2 from the germline V gene are LNHDA and SQIVND (reference sequence). V was trimmed by 4 bases and J by 1 base, leaving 13 bases between them. CDR3 protein: CASSNAYRANTEAFF. The CDR3, as DNA: TGTGCCAGTAGTAACGCTTATCGAGCGAACACTGAAGCTTTCTTT.

V is TRBV30 and J is TRBJ1-5; no firm D call. Trimming pared 1 base from V and 6 bases from J, leaving 7 bases between. This CDR3 is 12 amino acids long. Germline CDR1 reads GTSNPN; CDR2 reads SVGIG (reference sequence). Here the CDR3 reads CAWSALSQPQHF. The CDR3 nucleotides are TGTGCCTGGAGTGCCCTCAGTCAGCCCCAGCATTTT.